This TCR beta chain originates from a study of human T cells and chemical hapten exposure. On the study more broadly: Per-sample TCR yields varied mainly from small pooled library volume differences.

Study-level points and caveats: Alopecia in all donors means immunity may differ from healthy individuals. TCRs whose frequency exceeded 1 in 1000 remained the same following DPC sensitization.

This clonotype has only a few counts. Its antigen is currently unknown. This CDR3 is built from 15 residues. Germline trimming cut 6 bases from V and 0 bases from J; bases unmatched to any gene: 7. Germline assignment: CDR1 SGHTA and CDR2 FQGNSA. Each CDR3 protein is one row after TCRdb ran MiXCR on the RACE reads. This sample has 180,000 or so distinct CDR3 sequences; approximately 24% occur once, and the top ten carry under 2.5%. Time point indicated: patch test 3, about 24 weeks after DPC sensitization. The treatment is: therapeutic diphenylcyclopropenone sensitization with weekly scalp DPC. V is TRBV7-2 and J is TRBJ2-7; TRBD2 matches 8 bases. The sequencing used whole blood, collected in connection with sensitization to the hapten diphenylcyclopropenone (DPC). The receptor was derived from a woman in her forties with alopecia areata. Some clones in this sample may be carry-over from other donors' samples. CDR3: CASRPTSGSSYEQYF. CDR3 DNA sequence: TGTGCCAGCAGACCTACTAGCGGTAGCTCCTACGAGCAGTACTTC.